This T cell receptor (beta chain) is drawn from a study of T-cell reconstitution after alpha-beta-depleted transplantation in children. For TCRbeta, the library was prepared with unique molecular identifiers. TCRdb used MiXCR to reprocess the PCR reads, holding one entry per CDR3 protein. The data hold around 800,000 distinct CDR3 sequences, with approximately 15% observed a single time. This clonotype came up many times. The sequence was obtained from a male patient between 10 and 17 years old who had a stem cell transplant for acute lymphoblastic leukemia, so the T cells may come from the graft donor. The starting material was PBMCs, mostly from graft donor cells, obtained 360 days after TCRalphabeta/CD19-depleted stem cell transplant.

As DNA, the CDR3 is TGTGCCAGCTCGGGACAGGGGTTTCAGCCCCAGCATTTT. This gives the protein CASSGQGFQPQHF. This rearrangement joins TRBV27 to TRBJ1-5, with 10 bases fitting TRBD1. Germline CDR1 reads MNHEY; CDR2 reads SMNVEV (reference sequence). This CDR3 has 13 residues. V dropped 8 bases and J dropped 6; count of bases not matched to a gene: 4.